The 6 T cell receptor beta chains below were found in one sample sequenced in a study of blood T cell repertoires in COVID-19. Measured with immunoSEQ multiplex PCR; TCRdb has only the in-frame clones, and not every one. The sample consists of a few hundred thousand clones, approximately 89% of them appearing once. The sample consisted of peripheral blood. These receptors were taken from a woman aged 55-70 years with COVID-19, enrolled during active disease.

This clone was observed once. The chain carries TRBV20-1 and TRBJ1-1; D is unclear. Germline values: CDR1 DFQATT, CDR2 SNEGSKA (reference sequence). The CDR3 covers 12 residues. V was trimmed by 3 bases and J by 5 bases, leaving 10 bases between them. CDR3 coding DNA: TGCAGTGCTAGTAGGGAGCTGACTGAAGCTTTCTTT. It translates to CSASRELTEAFF.

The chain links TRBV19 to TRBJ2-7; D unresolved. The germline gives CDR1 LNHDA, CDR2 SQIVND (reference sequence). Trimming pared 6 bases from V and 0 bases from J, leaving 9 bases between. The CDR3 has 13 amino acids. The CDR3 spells CASSGWNSYEQYF. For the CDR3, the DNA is TGTGCCAGTAGCGGGTGGAACTCCTACGAGCAGTACTTC.

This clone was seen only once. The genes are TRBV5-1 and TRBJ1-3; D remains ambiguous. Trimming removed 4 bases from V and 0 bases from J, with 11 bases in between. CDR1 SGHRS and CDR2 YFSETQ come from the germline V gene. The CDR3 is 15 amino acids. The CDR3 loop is CASSNPTSSGNTIYF. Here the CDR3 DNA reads TGCGCCAGCAGCAACCCCACGAGCTCTGGAAACACCATATATTTT.

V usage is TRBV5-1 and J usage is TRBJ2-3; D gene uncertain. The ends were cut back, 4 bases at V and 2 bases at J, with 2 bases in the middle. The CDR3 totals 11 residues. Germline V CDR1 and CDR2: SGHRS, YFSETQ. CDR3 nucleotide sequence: TGCGCCAGCAGCCACACAGATACGCAGTATTTT. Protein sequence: CASSHTDTQYF.

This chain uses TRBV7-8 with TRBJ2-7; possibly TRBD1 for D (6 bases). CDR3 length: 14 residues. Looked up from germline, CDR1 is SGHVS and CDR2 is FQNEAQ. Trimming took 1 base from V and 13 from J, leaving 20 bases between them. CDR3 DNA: TGTGCCAGCAGCTTAGTGTCAGGGGCCCCGAGCGATTACTTC. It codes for CASSLVSGAPSDYF. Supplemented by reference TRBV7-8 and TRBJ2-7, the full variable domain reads GAGVSQSPRYKVAKRGQDVALRCDPISGHVSLFWYQQALGQGPEFLTYFQNEAQLDKSGLPSDRFFAERPEGSVSTLKIQRTQQEDSAVYLCASSLVSGAPSDYFGPGTRLTVT.

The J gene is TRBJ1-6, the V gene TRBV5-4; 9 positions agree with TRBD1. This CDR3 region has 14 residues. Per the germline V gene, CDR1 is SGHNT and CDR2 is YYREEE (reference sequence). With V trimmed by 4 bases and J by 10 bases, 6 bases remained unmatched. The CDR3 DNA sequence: TGTGCCAGCAGCGGGGACAGGGAGGGGTCACCCCTCCACTTT. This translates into CASSGDREGSPLHF.